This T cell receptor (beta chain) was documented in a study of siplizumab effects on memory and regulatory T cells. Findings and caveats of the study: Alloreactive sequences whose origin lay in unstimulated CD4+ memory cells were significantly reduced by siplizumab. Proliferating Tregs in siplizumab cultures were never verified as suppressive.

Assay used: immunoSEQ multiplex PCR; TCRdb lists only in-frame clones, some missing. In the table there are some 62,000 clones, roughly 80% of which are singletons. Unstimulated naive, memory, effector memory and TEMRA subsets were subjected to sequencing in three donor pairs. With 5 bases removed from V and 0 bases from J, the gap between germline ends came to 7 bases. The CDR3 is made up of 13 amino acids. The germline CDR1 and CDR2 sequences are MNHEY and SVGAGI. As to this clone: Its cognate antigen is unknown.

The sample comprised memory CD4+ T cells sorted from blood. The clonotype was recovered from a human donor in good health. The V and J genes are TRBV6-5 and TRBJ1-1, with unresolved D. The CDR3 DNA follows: TGTGCCAGCAGTCACGAGGTGAACACTGAAGCTTTCTTT. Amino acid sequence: CASSHEVNTEAFF.